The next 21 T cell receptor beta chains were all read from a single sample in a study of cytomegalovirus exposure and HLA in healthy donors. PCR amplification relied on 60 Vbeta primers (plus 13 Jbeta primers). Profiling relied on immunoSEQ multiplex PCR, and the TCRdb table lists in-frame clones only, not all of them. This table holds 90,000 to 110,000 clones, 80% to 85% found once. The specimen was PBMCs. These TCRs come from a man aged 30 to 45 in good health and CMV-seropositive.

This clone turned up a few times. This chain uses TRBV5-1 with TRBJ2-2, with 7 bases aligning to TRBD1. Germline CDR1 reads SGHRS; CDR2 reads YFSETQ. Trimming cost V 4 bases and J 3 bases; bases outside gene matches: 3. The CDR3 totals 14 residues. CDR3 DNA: TGCGCCAGCAGCCCGGGACAGCACACCGGGGAGCTGTTTTTT. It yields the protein CASSPGQHTGELFF.

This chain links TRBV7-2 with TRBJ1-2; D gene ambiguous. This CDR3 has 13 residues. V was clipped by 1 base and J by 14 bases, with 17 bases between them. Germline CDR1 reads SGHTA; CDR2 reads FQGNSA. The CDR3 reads CASSLGRRTLGTF. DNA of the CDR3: TGTGCCAGCAGCTTAGGCAGGAGGACTTTAGGGACCTTC.

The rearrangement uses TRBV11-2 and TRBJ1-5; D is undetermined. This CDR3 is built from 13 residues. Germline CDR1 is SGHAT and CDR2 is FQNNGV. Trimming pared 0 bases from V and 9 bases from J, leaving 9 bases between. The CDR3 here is CASSLDLRSPQHF. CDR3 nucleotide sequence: TGTGCCAGCAGCTTAGATCTGAGGTCGCCCCAGCATTTT.

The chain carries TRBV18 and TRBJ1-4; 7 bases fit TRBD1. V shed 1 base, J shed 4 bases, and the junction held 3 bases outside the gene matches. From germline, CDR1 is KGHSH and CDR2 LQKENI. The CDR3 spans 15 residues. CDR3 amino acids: CASSPRGQDNEKLFF. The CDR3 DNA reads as TGTGCCAGCTCACCACGAGGACAGGATAATGAAAAACTGTTTTTT.

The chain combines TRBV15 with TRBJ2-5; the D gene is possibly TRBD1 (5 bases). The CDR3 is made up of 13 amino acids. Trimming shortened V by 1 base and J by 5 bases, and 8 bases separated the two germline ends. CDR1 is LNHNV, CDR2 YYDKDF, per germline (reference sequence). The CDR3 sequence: CATSRGGLETQYF. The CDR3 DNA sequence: TGTGCCACCAGCAGAGGGGGCTTGGAGACCCAGTACTTC.

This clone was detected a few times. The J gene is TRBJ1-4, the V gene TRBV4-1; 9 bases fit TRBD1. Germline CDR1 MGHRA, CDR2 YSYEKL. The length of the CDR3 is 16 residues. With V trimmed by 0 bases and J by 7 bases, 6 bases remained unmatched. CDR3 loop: CASSQDEGTGSEKLFF. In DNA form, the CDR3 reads TGCGCCAGCAGCCAAGATGAGGGGACAGGGAGTGAAAAACTGTTTTTT.

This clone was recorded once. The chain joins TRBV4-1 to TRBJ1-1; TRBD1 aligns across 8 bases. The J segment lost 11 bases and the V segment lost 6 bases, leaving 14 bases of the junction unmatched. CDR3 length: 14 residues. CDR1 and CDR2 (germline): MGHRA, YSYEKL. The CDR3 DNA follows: TGCGCCAGCAGTGCCGGGACAGGAGGCGTCTGGGCTTTCTTT. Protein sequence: CASSAGTGGVWAFF.

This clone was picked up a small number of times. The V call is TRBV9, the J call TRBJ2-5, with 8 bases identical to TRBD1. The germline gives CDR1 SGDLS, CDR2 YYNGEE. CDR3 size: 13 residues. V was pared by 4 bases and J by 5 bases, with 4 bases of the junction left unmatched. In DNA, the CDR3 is TGTGCCAGCAGCCCGGGACAGGTTGAGACCCAGTACTTC. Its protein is CASSPGQVETQYF.

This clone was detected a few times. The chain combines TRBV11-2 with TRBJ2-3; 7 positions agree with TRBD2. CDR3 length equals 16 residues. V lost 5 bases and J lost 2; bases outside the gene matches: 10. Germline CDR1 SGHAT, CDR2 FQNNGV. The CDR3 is CASSPRDYKLTDTQYF. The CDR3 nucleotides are TGTGCCAGCAGCCCCAGGGACTACAAGCTCACAGATACGCAGTATTTT.

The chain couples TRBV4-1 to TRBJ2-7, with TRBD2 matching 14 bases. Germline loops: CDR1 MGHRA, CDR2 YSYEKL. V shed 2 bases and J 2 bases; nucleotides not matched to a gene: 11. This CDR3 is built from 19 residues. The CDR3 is CASSQSDWTSGGPAYEQYF. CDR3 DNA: TGCGCCAGCAGCCAATCCGACTGGACTAGCGGGGGGCCAGCCTACGAGCAGTACTTC.

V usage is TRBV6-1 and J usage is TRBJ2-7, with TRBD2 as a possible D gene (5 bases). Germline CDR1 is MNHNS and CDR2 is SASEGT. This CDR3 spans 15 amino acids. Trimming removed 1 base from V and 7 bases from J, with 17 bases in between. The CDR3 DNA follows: TGTGCCAGCAGTGAAGGGTGGTCTAGCTTTAAGGAGCAGTACTTC. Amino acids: CASSEGWSSFKEQYF.

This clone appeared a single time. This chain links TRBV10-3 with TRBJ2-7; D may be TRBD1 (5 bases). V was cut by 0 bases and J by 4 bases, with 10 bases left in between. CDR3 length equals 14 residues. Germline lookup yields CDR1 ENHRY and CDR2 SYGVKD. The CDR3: CAISESTGGYEQYF. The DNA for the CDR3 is TGTGCCATCAGTGAGTCTACAGGTGGATACGAGCAGTACTTC.

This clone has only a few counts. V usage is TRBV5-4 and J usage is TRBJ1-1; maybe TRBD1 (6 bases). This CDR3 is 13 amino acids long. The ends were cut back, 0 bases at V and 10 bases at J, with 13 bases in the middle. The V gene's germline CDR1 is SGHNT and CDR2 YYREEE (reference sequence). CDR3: CASSLAGGRGAFF. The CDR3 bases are TGTGCCAGCAGCTTGGCCGGGGGGCGGGGAGCTTTCTTT.

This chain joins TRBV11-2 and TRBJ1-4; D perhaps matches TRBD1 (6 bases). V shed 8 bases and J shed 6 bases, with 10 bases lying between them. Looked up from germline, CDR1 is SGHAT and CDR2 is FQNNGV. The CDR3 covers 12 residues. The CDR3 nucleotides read TGTGCCAGCGGGGGCCCTGATGAAAAACTGTTTTTT. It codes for CASGGPDEKLFF.

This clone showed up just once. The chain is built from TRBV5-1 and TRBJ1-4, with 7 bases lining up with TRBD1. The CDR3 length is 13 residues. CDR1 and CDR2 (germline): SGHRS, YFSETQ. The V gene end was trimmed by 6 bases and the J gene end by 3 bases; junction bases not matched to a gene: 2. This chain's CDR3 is CASTTGPNEKLFF. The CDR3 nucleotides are TGCGCCAGCACGACAGGGCCTAATGAAAAACTGTTTTTT.

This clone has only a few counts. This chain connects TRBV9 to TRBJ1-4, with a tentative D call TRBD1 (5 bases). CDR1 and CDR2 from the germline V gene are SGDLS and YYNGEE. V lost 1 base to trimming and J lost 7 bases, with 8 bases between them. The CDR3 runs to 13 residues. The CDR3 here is CASSVRGGEKLFF. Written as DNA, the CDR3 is TGTGCCAGCAGCGTAAGGGGCGGTGAAAAACTGTTTTTT.

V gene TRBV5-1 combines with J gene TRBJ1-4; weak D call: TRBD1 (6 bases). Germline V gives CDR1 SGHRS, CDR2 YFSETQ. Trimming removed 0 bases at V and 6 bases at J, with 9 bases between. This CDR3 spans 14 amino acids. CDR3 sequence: CASSLEGGHEKLFF. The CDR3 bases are TGCGCCAGCAGCTTGGAAGGGGGACATGAAAAACTGTTTTTT.

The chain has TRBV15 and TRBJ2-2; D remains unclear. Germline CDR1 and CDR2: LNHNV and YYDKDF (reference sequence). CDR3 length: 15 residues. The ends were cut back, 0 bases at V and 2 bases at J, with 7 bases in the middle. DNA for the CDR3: TGTGCCACCAGCAGAGACGCGTCAAACACCGGGGAGCTGTTTTTT. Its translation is CATSRDASNTGELFF.

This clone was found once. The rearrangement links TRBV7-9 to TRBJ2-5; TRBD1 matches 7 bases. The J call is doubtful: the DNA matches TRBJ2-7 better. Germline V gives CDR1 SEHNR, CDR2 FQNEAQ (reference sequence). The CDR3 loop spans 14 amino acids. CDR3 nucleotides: TGTGCCAGCAGTTATCCGGGACAGACTTACGAGCAGTACTTC. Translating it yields CASSYPGQTYEQYF.

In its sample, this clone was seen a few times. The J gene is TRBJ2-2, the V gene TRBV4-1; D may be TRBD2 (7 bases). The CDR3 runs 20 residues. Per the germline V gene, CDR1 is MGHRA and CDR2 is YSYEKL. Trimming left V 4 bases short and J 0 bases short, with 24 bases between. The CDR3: CASSRKGGGWGGTNTGELFF. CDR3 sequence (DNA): TGCGCCAGCAGCCGAAAGGGCGGAGGATGGGGGGGCACGAACACCGGGGAGCTGTTTTTT.

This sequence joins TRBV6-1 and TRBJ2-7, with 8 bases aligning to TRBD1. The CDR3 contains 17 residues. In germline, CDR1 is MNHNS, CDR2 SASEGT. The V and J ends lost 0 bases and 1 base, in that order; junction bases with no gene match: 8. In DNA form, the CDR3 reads TGTGCCAGCAGTGAAGCTTGGGACAGGAAGGGGTCCTACGAGCAGTACTTC. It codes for CASSEAWDRKGSYEQYF.